This T cell receptor (beta chain) was sequenced for a study of blood T cell repertoires in COVID-19. As originally analysed: How many nucleated cells were present was estimated from reference gene primer amplification. The repertoire was sequenced with immunoSEQ multiplex PCR; TCRdb's copy has only in-frame clones and lacks some. V, J and clone size derive from that table, while D and trimming were established from the DNA sequence. The sample records 150,000 or so clones, 65% to 85% being singletons. Participants were aged 18 to 89 years, lived in 24 US areas, and enrolled virtually. The germline V and J ends were trimmed by 0 bases and 7 bases, with 15 bases remaining between them. Germline-derived CDR1 and CDR2 are LGHNA and YNFKEQ. The CDR3 extends over 16 amino acids.

The TCR sequence derives from a woman between 45 and 65 years old who had been exposed to COVID-19. Sequencing was carried out using PBMCs or T cells enriched from blood (not recorded which). The chain couples TRBV4-2 to TRBJ1-4; no firm D call. The CDR3 DNA reads TGTGCCAGCAGCCAAGATGGAATACGGACTGGTGAAAAACTGTTTTTT. Its translation is CASSQDGIRTGEKLFF.